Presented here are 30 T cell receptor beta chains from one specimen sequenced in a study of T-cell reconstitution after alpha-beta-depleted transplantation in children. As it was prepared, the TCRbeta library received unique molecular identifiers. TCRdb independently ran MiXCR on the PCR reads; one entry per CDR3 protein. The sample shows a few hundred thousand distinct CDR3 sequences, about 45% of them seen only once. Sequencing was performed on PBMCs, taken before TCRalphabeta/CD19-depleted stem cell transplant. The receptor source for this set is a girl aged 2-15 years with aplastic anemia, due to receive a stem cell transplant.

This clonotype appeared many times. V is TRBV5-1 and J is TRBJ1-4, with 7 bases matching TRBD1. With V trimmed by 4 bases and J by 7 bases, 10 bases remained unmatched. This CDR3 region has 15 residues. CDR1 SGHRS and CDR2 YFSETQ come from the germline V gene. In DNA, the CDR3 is TGCGCCAGCAGCCTGATTCCGGGACAGACTGAAAAACTGTTTTTT. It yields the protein CASSLIPGQTEKLFF.

This chain's CDR3 is CASSEGEGWGEQETQYF. The DNA of the CDR3 is TGTGCCAGCAGTGAAGGGGAGGGCTGGGGAGAACAAGAGACCCAGTACTTC. The V gene is TRBV25-1, the J gene TRBJ2-5, with 7 bases identical to TRBD2. The CDR3 runs to 17 residues. V dropped 2 bases and J dropped 2; count of bases not matched to a gene: 11. CDR1 and CDR2 (germline): MGHDK, SYGVNS.

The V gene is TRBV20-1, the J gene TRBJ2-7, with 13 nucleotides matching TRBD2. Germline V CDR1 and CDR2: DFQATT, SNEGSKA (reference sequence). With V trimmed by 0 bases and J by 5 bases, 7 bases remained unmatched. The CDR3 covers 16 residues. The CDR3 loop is CSARDGGTSGENEQYF. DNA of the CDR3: TGCAGTGCTAGAGATGGAGGGACTAGCGGGGAAAACGAGCAGTACTTC.

CDR3 nucleotides: TGTGCCAGCAGCCAGGTGGGAGGCGGGGATACGCAGTATTTT. The encoded protein is CASSQVGGGDTQYF. The chain is built from TRBV5-4 and TRBJ2-3; TRBD2 might be the D (6 bases). From germline, CDR1 is SGHNT and CDR2 YYREEE (reference sequence). Trimming cost V 4 bases and J 6 bases, with 15 bases left between them. The CDR3 extends over 14 amino acids. Using reference TRBV5-4 and TRBJ2-3 for the parts outside the CDR3, the full variable domain is ETGVTQSPTHLIKTRGQQVTLRCSSQSGHNTVSWYQQALGQGPQFIFQYYREEENGRGNFPPRFSGLQFPNYSSELNVNALELDDSALYLCASSQVGGGDTQYFGPGTRLTVL.

Here the CDR3 DNA reads TGTGCCAGCAGCACACTTGGGACTAGCGGGAGATCCTACAATGAGCAGTTCTTC. Translation gives CASSTLGTSGRSYNEQFF. The J gene is TRBJ2-1, the V gene TRBV7-9; 14 bases align to TRBD2. The J segment lost 1 base and the V segment lost 5 bases, leaving 7 bases of the junction unmatched. Germline CDR1 is SEHNR and CDR2 is FQNEAQ (reference sequence). CDR3 size: 18 residues.

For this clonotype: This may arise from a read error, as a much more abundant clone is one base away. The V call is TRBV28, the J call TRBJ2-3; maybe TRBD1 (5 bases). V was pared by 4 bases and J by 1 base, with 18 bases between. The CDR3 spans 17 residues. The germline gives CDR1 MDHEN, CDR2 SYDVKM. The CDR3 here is CASSSPMIGARTDTQYF. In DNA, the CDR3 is TGTGCCAGCAGTTCCCCCATGATAGGGGCCCGCACAGATACGCAGTATTTT.

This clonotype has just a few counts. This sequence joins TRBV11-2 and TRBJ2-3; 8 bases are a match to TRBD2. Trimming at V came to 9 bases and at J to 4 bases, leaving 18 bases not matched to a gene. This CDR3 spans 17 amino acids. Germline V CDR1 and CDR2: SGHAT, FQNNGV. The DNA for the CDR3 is TGTGCCAGTAATCCCCCGGGGCTAGCGGGCAGGGCAGATACGCAGTATTTT. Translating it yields CASNPPGLAGRADTQYF.

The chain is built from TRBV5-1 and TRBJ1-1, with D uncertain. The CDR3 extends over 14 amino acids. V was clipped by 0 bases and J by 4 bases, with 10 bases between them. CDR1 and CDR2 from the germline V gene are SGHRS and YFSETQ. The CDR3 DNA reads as TGCGCCAGCAGCTTGGCTGGGGATGCCACTGAAGCTTTCTTT. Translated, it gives CASSLAGDATEAFF.

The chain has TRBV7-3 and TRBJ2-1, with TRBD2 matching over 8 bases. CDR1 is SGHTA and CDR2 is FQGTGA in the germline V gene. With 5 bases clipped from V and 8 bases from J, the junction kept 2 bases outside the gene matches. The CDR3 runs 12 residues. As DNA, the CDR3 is TGTGCCAGCAGCAACGGGGGGGATGAGCAGTTCTTC. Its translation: CASSNGGDEQFF.

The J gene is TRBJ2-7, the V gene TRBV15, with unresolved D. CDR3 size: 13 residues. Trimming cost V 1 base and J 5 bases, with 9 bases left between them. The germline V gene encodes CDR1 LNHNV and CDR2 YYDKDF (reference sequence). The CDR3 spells CATSRAFWNEQYF. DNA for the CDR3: TGTGCCACCAGCAGAGCATTCTGGAACGAGCAGTACTTC. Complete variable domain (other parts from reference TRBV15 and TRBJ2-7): DAMVIQNPRYQVTQFGKPVTLSCSQTLNHNVMYWYQQKSSQAPKLLFHYYDKDFNNEADTPDNFQSRRPNTSFCFLDIRSPGLGDTAMYLCATSRAFWNEQYFGPGTRLTVT.

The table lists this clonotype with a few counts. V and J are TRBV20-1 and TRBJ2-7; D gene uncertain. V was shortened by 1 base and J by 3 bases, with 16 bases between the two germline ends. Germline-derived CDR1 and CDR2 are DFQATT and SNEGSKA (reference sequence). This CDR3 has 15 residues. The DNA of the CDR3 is TGCAGTGCTAGAGCGAGGCTAGATCCCGACTACGAGCAGTACTTC. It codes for CSARARLDPDYEQYF.

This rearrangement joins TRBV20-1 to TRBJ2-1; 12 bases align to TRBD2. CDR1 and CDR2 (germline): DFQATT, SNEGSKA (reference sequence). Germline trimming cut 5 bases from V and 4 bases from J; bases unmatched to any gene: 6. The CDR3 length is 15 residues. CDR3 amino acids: CSAPGLAGLYNEQFF. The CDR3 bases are TGCAGTGCTCCAGGACTAGCGGGGCTATACAATGAGCAGTTCTTC.

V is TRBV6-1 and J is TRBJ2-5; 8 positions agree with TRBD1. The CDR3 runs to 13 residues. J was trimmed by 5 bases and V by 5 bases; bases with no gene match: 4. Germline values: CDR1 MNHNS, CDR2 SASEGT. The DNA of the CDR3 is TGTGCCAGCAGTACGGACAGGGCCGAGACCCAGTACTTC. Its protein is CASSTDRAETQYF.

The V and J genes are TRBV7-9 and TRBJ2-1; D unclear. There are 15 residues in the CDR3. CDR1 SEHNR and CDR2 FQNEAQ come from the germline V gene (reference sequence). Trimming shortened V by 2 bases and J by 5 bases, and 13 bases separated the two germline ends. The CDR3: CASSLSEASHNEQFF. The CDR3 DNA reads TGTGCCAGCAGCTTAAGTGAGGCAAGCCACAATGAGCAGTTCTTC.

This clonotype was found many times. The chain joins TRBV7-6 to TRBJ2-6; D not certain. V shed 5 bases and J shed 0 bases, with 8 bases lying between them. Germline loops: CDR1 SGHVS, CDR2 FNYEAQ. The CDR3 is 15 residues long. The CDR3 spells CASSRPYSGANVLTF. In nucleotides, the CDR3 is TGTGCCAGCAGCCGGCCCTACTCTGGGGCCAACGTCCTGACTTTC. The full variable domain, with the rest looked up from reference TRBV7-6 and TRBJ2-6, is GAGVSQSPRYKVTKRGQDVALRCDPISGHVSLYWYRQALGQGPEFLTYFNYEAQQDKSGLPNDRFSAERPEGSISTLTIQRTEQRDSAMYRCASSRPYSGANVLTFGAGSRLTVL.

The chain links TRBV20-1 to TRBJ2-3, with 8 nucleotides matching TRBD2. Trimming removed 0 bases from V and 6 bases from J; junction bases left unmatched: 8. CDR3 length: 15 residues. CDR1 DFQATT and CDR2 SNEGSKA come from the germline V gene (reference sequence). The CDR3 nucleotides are TGCAGTGCTAGAGATCCGGCTAGCGGGCTTGATACGCAGTATTTT. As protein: CSARDPASGLDTQYF.

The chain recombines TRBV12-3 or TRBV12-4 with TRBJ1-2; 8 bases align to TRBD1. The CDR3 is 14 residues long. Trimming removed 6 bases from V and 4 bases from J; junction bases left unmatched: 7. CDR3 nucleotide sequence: TGTGCCAGCAGCCCGGACAGGGTAGGCTATGGCTACACCTTC. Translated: CASSPDRVGYGYTF.

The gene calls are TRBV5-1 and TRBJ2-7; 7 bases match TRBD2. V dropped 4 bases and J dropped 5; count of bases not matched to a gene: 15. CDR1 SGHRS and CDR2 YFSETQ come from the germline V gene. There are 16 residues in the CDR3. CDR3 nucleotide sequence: TGCGCCAGCAGCGCGGGGGAGGCTCGGCATGTGAACGAGCAGTACTTC. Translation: CASSAGEARHVNEQYF.

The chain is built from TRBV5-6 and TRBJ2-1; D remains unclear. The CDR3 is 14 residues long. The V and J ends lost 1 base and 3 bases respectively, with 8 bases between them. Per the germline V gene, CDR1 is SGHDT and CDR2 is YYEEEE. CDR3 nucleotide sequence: TGTGCCAGCAGCTTGCCGGACGACTACAATGAGCAGTTCTTC. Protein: CASSLPDDYNEQFF.

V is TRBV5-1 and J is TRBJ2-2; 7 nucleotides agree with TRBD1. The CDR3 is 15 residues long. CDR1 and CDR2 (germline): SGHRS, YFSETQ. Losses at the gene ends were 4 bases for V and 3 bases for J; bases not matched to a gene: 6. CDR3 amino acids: CASSPGTADTGELFF. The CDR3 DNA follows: TGCGCCAGCAGCCCCGGGACAGCTGACACCGGGGAGCTGTTTTTT. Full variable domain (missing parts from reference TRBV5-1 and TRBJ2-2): KAGVTQTPRYLIKTRGQQVTLSCSPISGHRSVSWYQQTPGQGLQFLFEYFSETQRNKGNFPGRFSGRQFSNSRSEMNVSTLELGDSALYLCASSPGTADTGELFFGEGSRLTVL.

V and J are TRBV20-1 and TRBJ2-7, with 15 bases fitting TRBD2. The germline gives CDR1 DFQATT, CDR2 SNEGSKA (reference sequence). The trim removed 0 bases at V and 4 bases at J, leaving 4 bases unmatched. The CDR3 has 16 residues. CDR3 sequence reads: CSARDGTSGGRYEQYF. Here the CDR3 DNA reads TGCAGTGCTAGAGACGGGACTAGCGGGGGGCGGTACGAGCAGTACTTC.

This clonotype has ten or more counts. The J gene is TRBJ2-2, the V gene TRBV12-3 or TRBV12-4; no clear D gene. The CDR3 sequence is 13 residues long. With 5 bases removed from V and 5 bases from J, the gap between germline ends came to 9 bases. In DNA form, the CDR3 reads TGTGCCAGCAGTAGCCGGGTAACCGGGGAGCTGTTTTTT. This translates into CASSSRVTGELFF.

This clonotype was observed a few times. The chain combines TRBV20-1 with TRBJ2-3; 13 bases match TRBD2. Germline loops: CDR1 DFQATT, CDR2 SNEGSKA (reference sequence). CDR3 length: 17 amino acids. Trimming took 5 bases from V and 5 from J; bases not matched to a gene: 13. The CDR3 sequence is CSAGGLAGWLSEDTQYF. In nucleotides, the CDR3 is TGCAGTGCTGGGGGACTAGCGGGATGGCTAAGTGAAGATACGCAGTATTTT.

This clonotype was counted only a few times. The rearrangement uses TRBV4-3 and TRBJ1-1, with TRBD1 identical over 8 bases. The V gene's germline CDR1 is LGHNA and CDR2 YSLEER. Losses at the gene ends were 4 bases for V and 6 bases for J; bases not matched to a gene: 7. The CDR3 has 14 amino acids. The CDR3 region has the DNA TGCGCCAGCAGCCTGCGACAGGGGAGGGCTGAAGCTTTCTTT. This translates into CASSLRQGRAEAFF.

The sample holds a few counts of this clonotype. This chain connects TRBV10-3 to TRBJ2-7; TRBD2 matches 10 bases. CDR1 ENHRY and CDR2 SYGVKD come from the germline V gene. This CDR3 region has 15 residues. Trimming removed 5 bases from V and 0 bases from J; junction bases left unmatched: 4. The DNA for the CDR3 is TGTGCCATCAGTCGCCGGACTAGCGGCTCCTACGAGCAGTACTTC. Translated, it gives CAISRRTSGSYEQYF.

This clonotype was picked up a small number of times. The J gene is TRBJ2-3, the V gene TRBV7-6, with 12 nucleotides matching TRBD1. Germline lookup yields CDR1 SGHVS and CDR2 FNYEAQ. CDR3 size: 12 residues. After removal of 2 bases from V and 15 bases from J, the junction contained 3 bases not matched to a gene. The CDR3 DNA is TGTGCCAGCAGCTTATTGGGACAGGGGGCATATTTT. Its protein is CASSLLGQGAYF.

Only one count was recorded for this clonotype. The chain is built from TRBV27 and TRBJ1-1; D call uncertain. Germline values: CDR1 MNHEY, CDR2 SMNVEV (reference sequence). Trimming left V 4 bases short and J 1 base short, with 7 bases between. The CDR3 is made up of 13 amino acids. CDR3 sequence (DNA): TGTGCCAGCAGTTACCGCCGGAACACTGAAGCTTTCTTT. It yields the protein CASSYRRNTEAFF.

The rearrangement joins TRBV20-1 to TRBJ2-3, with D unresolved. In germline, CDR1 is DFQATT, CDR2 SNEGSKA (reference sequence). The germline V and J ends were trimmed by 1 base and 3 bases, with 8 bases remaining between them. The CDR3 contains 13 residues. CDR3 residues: CSARALGTDTQYF. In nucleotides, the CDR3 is TGCAGTGCTAGAGCACTGGGGACAGATACGCAGTATTTT.

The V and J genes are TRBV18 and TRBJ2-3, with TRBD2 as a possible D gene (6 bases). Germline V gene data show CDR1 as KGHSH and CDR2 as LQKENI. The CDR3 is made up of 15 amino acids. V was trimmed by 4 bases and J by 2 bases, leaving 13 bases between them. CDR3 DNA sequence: TGTGCCAGCTCACGGGACTTAATAGACACAGATACGCAGTATTTT. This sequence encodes CASSRDLIDTDTQYF.

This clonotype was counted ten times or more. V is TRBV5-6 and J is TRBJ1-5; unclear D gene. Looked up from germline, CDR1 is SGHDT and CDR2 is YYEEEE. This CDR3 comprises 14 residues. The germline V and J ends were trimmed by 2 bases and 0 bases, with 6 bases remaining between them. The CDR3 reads CASSFLHSNQPQHF. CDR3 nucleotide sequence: TGTGCCAGCAGCTTTCTCCATAGCAATCAGCCCCAGCATTTT.